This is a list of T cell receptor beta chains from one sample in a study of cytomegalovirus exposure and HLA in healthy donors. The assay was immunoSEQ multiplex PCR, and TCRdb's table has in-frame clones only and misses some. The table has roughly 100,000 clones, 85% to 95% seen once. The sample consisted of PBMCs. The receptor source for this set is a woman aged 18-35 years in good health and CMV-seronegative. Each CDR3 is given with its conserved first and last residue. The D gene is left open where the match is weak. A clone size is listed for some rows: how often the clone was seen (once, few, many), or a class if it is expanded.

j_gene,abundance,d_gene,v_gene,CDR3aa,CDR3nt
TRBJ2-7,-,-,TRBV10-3,CAISEHSYEQYF,TGTGCCATCAGTGAACACAGCTACGAGCAGTACTTC
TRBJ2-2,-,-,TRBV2,CASSVIQGNTGELFF,TGTGCCAGCAGTGTAATACAGGGGAACACCGGGGAGCTGTTTTTT
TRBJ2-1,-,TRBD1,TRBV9,CASSGQGGNEQFF,TGTGCCAGCAGCGGACAGGGGGGCAATGAGCAGTTCTTC
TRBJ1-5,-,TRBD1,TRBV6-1,CASSITGGSNQPQHF,TGTGCCAGCAGTATAACAGGGGGTAGCAATCAGCCCCAGCATTTT
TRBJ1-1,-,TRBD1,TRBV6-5,CASKSAQGDTEAFF,TGTGCCAGCAAATCGGCACAGGGGGACACTGAAGCTTTCTTT
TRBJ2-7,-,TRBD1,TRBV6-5,CASSSRDRVKYEQYF,TGTGCCAGCAGTTCTCGGGACAGGGTTAAGTACGAGCAGTACTTC
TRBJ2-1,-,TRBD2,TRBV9,CASSLTRGLGHDEQFF,TGTGCCAGCAGCCTCACTCGGGGACTAGGCCATGATGAGCAGTTCTTC
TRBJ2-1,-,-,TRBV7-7,CASSLEAGRINEQFF,TGTGCTAGCAGCTTAGAGGCAGGGCGAATCAATGAGCAGTTCTTC
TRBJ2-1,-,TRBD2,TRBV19,CASRASGAFEEQFF,TGTGCCAGTAGAGCTAGCGGGGCGTTTGAGGAGCAGTTCTTC
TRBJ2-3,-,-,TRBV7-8,CASSLGVGGGDQDTQYF,TGTGCCAGCAGCTTAGGGGTCGGCGGGGGCGATCAAGATACGCAGTATTTT
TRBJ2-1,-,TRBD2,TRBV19,CASKGLAEDYNEQFF,TGTGCCAGTAAGGGACTAGCGGAAGACTACAATGAGCAGTTCTTC
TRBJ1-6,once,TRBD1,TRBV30,CAWTSGQGYNSPLHF,TGTGCCTGGACCTCCGGACAGGGCTATAATTCACCCCTCCACTTT
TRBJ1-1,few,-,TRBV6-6,CAISPGTLTEAFF,TGTGCCATTTCGCCGGGGACACTCACTGAAGCTTTCTTT
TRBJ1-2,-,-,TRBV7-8,CASSLKFGGAFRDGYTF,TGTGCCAGCAGCTTAAAATTTGGGGGGGCGTTTCGCGATGGCTACACCTTC
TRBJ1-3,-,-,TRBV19,CASSISPPWGGTGNTIYF,TGTGCCAGTAGTATCTCCCCCCCCTGGGGGGGGACTGGAAACACCATATATTTT
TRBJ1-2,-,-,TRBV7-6,CASSSLSGLRDYGYTF,TGTGCCAGCAGCTCACTCTCCGGGCTGAGGGACTATGGCTACACCTTC
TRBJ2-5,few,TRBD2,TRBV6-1,CASSKEAGGGETQYF,TGTGCCAGCAGTAAGGAAGCGGGAGGGGGGGAGACCCAGTACTTC
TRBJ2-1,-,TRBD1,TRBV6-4,CASSPQGANEQFF,TGTGCCAGCTCTCCCCAGGGGGCGAATGAGCAGTTCTTC
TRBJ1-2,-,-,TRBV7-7,CASTGSRVRGYTF,TGTGCTAGCACCGGTTCCAGGGTAAGGGGCTACACCTTC
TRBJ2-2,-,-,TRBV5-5,CASSSRGGELFF,TGTGCCAGCAGTTCCAGGGGCGGGGAGCTGTTTTTT
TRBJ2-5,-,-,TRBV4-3,CASSHGSGRLQETQYF,TGCGCCAGCAGCCACGGCAGCGGGCGACTCCAAGAGACCCAGTACTTC
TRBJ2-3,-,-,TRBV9,CASSDRLGTQYF,TGTGCCAGCAGCGACAGGCTCGGTACGCAGTATTTT
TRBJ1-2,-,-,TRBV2,CASSRISRGFSGYTF,TGTGCCAGCAGTAGAATTTCGAGAGGGTTCAGTGGCTACACCTTC